What follows are 20 T cell receptor beta chains derived from one specimen sequenced in a study of cytomegalovirus exposure and HLA in healthy donors. A multiplex PCR was run with 60 Vbeta primers and 13 Jbeta primers. Produced via immunoSEQ multiplex PCR; TCRdb's table is partial and in-frame only. This sample has about 170,000 clones, with more than 80% found just once. The sample consisted of PBMCs. Receptors were obtained from a man younger than 35 in good health and CMV-seronegative.

The CDR3 region has the DNA TGTGCCAGCACCAATCTATACGGAAACACCATATATTTT. It translates to CASTNLYGNTIYF. The rearrangement links TRBV28 to TRBJ1-3, with D unresolved. Trimming took off 7 bases at V and 4 bases at J, with 11 bases between the two ends. Germline V gives CDR1 MDHEN, CDR2 SYDVKM. CDR3 length: 13 amino acids.

V gene TRBV7-9 combines with J gene TRBJ2-7, with 9 positions matching TRBD2. V dropped 1 base and J dropped 3; count of bases not matched to a gene: 4. Per germline, CDR1 SEHNR and CDR2 FQNEAQ (reference sequence). This CDR3 comprises 15 residues. The CDR3 spells CASSLGLAGIYEQYF. Here the CDR3 DNA reads TGTGCCAGCAGCTTAGGGCTAGCGGGGATCTACGAGCAGTACTTC.

The chain joins TRBV11-2 to TRBJ2-5; D might be TRBD1 (6 bases). The germline V gene encodes CDR1 SGHAT and CDR2 FQNNGV. Trimming stripped 5 bases from V and 2 bases from J, with 12 bases between. The CDR3 is 14 amino acids. CDR3 in amino acids: CASSIGQLQETQYF. As DNA, the CDR3 is TGTGCCAGCAGCATCGGACAGTTACAAGAGACCCAGTACTTC.

The chain combines TRBV19 with TRBJ1-5; D uncertain. The CDR3 has 15 amino acids. Germline CDR1 LNHDA, CDR2 SQIVND (reference sequence). Trimming removed 1 base at V and 6 bases at J, with 13 bases between. The CDR3: CASSIVQEEGQPQHF. The CDR3 DNA reads as TGTGCCAGTAGTATAGTGCAGGAGGAGGGTCAGCCCCAGCATTTT.

J is TRBJ2-7 and V is TRBV2; D is unresolved. This CDR3 comprises 16 residues. The V end lost 6 bases, the J end lost 0 bases, and 18 bases lay between the germline ends. CDR1 SNHLY and CDR2 FYNNEI come from the germline V gene. CDR3 region: CASRIDRRRSSYEQYF. In nucleotides, the CDR3 is TGTGCCAGCAGAATTGACCGCCGAAGGAGCTCCTACGAGCAGTACTTC.

This chain connects TRBV29-1 to TRBJ2-2, with a tentative D call TRBD1 (5 bases). Germline V gene lookup returns CDR1 SQVTM and CDR2 ANQGSEA. CDR3 length equals 13 residues. Between the trimmed V and J ends, which lost 6 bases and 4 bases, there was a span of 12 bases. The chain's CDR3 is CSVKTVLTGELFF. The CDR3 DNA reads as TGCAGCGTCAAGACAGTACTCACCGGGGAGCTGTTTTTT.

J is TRBJ1-5 and V is TRBV4-1; D perhaps matches TRBD1 (5 bases). The CDR3 is 14 residues long. CDR1 is MGHRA and CDR2 is YSYEKL in the germline V gene. Between the trimmed V and J ends, which lost 4 bases and 6 bases, there was a span of 13 bases. This CDR3 reads CASSPDTGSQPQHF. In DNA form, the CDR3 reads TGCGCCAGCAGCCCCGACACAGGTTCTCAGCCCCAGCATTTT.

The chain is built from TRBV5-6 and TRBJ2-3; 13 bases fit TRBD2. The CDR3 loop spans 18 amino acids. The ends lost 1 base at V and 2 bases at J; junction bases unmatched: 7. CDR1 and CDR2 from the germline V gene are SGHDT and YYEEEE. CDR3 DNA sequence: TGTGCCAGCAGCTTGTCCACTAGCGGGAGGGCAATCACAGATACGCAGTATTTT. Amino acids: CASSLSTSGRAITDTQYF. Together with reference TRBV5-6 and TRBJ2-3, the CDR3 gives the full variable domain: DAGVTQSPTHLIKTRGQQVTLRCSPKSGHDTVSWYQQALGQGPQFIFQYYEEEERQRGNFPDRFSGHQFPNYSSELNVNALLLGDSALYLCASSLSTSGRAITDTQYFGPGTRLTVL.

This chain links TRBV10-3 with TRBJ1-1; possibly TRBD1 for D (5 bases). CDR1 and CDR2 from the germline V gene are ENHRY and SYGVKD. Trimming cost V 5 bases and J 4 bases, with 23 bases left between them. The CDR3 contains 17 residues. The CDR3 nucleotides are TGTGCCATCAGTATAGATATTCACCTGGGGGGTTTCACTGAAGCTTTCTTT. Protein product: CAISIDIHLGGFTEAFF.

V usage is TRBV7-9 and J usage is TRBJ1-5; D remains unclear. The germline V and J ends were trimmed by 7 bases and 5 bases, with 3 bases remaining between them. CDR3 size: 10 residues. Germline CDR1 is SEHNR and CDR2 is FQNEAQ (reference sequence). The DNA of the CDR3 is TGTGCCAGCACTGATCAGCCCCAGCATTTT. Translation gives CASTDQPQHF.

V usage is TRBV11-3 and J usage is TRBJ1-4, with 9 nucleotides matching TRBD1. The CDR3 covers 16 residues. Germline V gives CDR1 SGHNT, CDR2 YENEEA. The trim removed 6 bases at V and 4 bases at J, leaving 9 bases unmatched. The CDR3 spells CASSRGTGSGNEKLFF. The CDR3 coding sequence is TGTGCCAGCAGTCGCGGGACAGGGAGTGGTAATGAAAAACTGTTTTTT.

The rearrangement uses TRBV28 and TRBJ1-4, with D hard to call. The CDR3 has 13 residues. V shed 2 bases and J shed 8 bases, with 9 bases lying between them. The germline CDR1 and CDR2 sequences are MDHEN and SYDVKM. The CDR3 loop is CASSLGAGEKLFF. CDR3 coding DNA: TGTGCCAGCAGTTTAGGAGCTGGAGAAAAACTGTTTTTT.

To note about this clone: One end of the junction varies from germline; a read error may be responsible. The rearrangement joins TRBV12-5 to TRBJ2-5, with a tentative D call TRBD2 (6 bases). Germline V lookup: CDR1 LGHNT, CDR2 FRNRAP. This CDR3 comprises 13 residues. For the CDR3, the DNA is TGTGCTAGTGGCTTGGGGGGAGGAGAGACCCAGTACTTC. Its translation is CASGLGGGETQYF. Full variable domain (outside the CDR3, taken from reference TRBV12-5 and TRBJ2-5): DARVTQTPRHKVTEMGQEVTMRCQPILGHNTVFWYRQTMMQGLELLAYFRNRAPLDDSGMPKDRFSAEMPDATLATLKIQPSEPRDSAVYFCASGLGGGETQYFGPGTRLLVL.

This chain's CDR3 is CASRPGTGISYEQYF. CDR3 bases: TGTGCCAGCAGGCCCGGGACAGGGATCTCCTACGAGCAGTACTTC. V is TRBV28 and J is TRBJ2-7; the match to TRBD1 covers 9 bases. Germline-derived CDR1 and CDR2 are MDHEN and SYDVKM. V was clipped by 6 bases and J by 0 bases; unmatched bases: 6. The CDR3 has 15 amino acids.

This chain links TRBV6-5 with TRBJ1-2; tentative D call: TRBD1 (5 bases). V lost 5 bases and J 8 bases, leaving 18 bases between the germline ends. The germline CDR1 and CDR2 sequences are MNHEY and SVGAGI. The CDR3 contains 14 residues. CDR3 sequence (DNA): TGTGCCAGCAGTCCCGGAGGGGTCGGTAGCGGCTACACCTTC. This translates into CASSPGGVGSGYTF.

The table lists this clone with a count of one. J is TRBJ2-7 and V is TRBV7-2, with TRBD2 matching over 7 bases. The CDR3 consists of 15 residues. The germline V gene has CDR1 SGHTA and CDR2 FQGNSA. V lost 3 bases to trimming and J lost 0 bases; unmatched junction nucleotides: 5. The CDR3 nucleotides are TGTGCCAGCAGCTTGGTTGCGGGGGACTCCTACGAGCAGTACTTC. It translates to CASSLVAGDSYEQYF.

The V call is TRBV5-1, the J call TRBJ2-1; TRBD2 matches at 7 bases. Trimming took 4 bases from V and 0 from J; bases not matched to a gene: 4. The germline CDR1 and CDR2 sequences are SGHRS and YFSETQ. CDR3 length: 15 amino acids. The CDR3 DNA sequence: TGCGCCAGCAGCCTAGCGGAAAGCTCCTACAATGAGCAGTTCTTC. Translating it yields CASSLAESSYNEQFF.

The chain combines TRBV14 with TRBJ2-7; possible D gene TRBD1, 6 bases. The CDR3 contains 14 residues. CDR1 and CDR2 (germline): SGHDN, FVKESK. The V end lost 4 bases, the J end lost 3 bases, and 13 bases lay between the germline ends. This CDR3 is CASSPYREGYEQYF. The CDR3 DNA is TGTGCCAGCAGCCCGTACAGGGAAGGCTACGAGCAGTACTTC.

The V gene is TRBV6-1, the J gene TRBJ2-3; 7 bases fit TRBD2. The CDR3 consists of 17 residues. Germline V lookup: CDR1 MNHNS, CDR2 SASEGT. Trimming took 2 bases from V and 7 from J; bases not matched to a gene: 15. This chain's CDR3 is CASSEFSVAGASNTQYF. For the CDR3, the DNA is TGTGCCAGCAGTGAATTTAGTGTGGCGGGAGCTTCAAATACGCAGTATTTT.

V and J are TRBV2 and TRBJ2-1; tentative D call: TRBD1 (5 bases). Trimming left V 6 bases short and J 12 bases short, with 24 bases between. Germline V lookup: CDR1 SNHLY, CDR2 FYNNEI. CDR3 length: 15 amino acids. This chain's CDR3 is CASRNGQGRNFRQFF. CDR3 coding DNA: TGTGCCAGCAGGAACGGACAAGGGCGGAATTTCCGGCAGTTCTTC.